The rows below give T cell receptor beta chains drawn from one sample of a study of blood T cell repertoires in COVID-19. Here immunoSEQ multiplex PCR was the method, and the copy in TCRdb shows in-frame clones only, minus some. The sample has roughly 170,000 clones; around nine tenths are singletons. Sequenced: peripheral blood. The receptors were sampled from a man aged 40-55 years with active or convalescent COVID-19. Both conserved end residues are part of each CDR3. A D gene is named only where the DNA matches it firmly. Size is omitted from some rows. Given values are once, few, many or a class for expanded clones.

>-|TRBV7-8|TRBJ2-7|-
TGTGCCAGCAGCTTTGGGGAGTCCTACGAGCAGTACTTC
CASSFGESYEQYF
>-|TRBV12-5|TRBJ2-2|-
TGTGCTAGTGGACAAGAAACCGGGGAGCTGTTTTTT
CASGQETGELFF
>-|TRBV6-5|TRBJ1-5|TRBD1
TGTGCCAGCAAAAGGACAGGGGGCGGGCTTCAGCCCCAGCATTTT
CASKRTGGGLQPQHF
>once|TRBV18|TRBJ1-2|-
TGTGCCAGCTCAGAAGGGGGAGACTATGGCTACACCTTC
CASSEGGDYGYTF
>-|TRBV19|TRBJ2-1|-
TGTGCCAGTAGAACTTACCAGGGGTCCTACAATGAGCAGTTCTTC
CASRTYQGSYNEQFF
>once|TRBV27|TRBJ1-2|TRBD1
TGTGCCAGCAGTCCATCGACAGGGGAGAAAGACTATGGCTACACCTTC
CASSPSTGEKDYGYTF
>-|TRBV20-1|TRBJ2-2|-
TGCAGTGCTAGTAGACAGACCAACACCGGGGAGCTGTTTTTT
CSASRQTNTGELFF
>-|TRBV28|TRBJ2-5|-
TGTGCCAGCAGTTCTAGGGTCAGGGGCCTCCAAGAGACCCAGTACTTC
CASSSRVRGLQETQYF
>-|TRBV12-3/TRBV12-4|TRBJ1-5|-
TGTGCCAGCAGTTTTCAGTATCAGCCCCAGCATTTT
CASSFQYQPQHF
>-|TRBV30|TRBJ1-4|TRBD1
TGTGCTTACGCTCCGGGACAGCGGAAACTAGAACTGTTTTTT
CAYAPGQRKLELFF